The present T cell receptor (beta chain) was sequenced within a study of control samples from healthy donors and cancer patients. Sequencing was performed with immunoSEQ multiplex PCR; in TCRdb, only in-frame clones are kept and a portion is missing. This table has fewer than 85,000 clones, roughly 91% appearing once. CDR3 size: 15 residues. Trimming removed 2 bases from V and 7 bases from J; junction bases left unmatched: 5. Germline V CDR1 and CDR2: SGDLS, YYNGEE. The sequencing input was blood. V usage is TRBV9 and J usage is TRBJ2-3; 12 bases line up with TRBD2. This receptor was identified in a man under 40 in good health. CDR3 coding DNA: TGTGCCAGCAGCGTCCTGGGACTAGCGGGCAATACGCAGTATTTT. This sequence encodes CASSVLGLAGNTQYF.